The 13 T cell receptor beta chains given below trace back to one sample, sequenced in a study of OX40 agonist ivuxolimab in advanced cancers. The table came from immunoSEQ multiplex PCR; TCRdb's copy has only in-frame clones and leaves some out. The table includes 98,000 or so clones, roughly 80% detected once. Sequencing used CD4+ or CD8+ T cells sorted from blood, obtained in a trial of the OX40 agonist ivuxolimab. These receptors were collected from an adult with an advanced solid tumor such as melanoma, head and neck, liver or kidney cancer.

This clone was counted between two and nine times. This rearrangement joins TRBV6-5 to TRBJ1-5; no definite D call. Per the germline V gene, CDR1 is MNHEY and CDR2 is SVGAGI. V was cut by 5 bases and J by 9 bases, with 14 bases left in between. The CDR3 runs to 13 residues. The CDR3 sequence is CASSDVALRPQHF. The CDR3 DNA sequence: TGTGCCAGCAGTGATGTGGCCCTCCGGCCCCAGCATTTT.

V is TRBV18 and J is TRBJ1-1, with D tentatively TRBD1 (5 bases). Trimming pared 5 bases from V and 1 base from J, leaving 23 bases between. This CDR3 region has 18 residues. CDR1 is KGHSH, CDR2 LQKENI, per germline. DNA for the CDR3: TGTGCCAGCTCAACCCAGCCGGGACGCCGGTCCCGGAACACTGAAGCTTTCTTT. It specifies CASSTQPGRRSRNTEAFF.

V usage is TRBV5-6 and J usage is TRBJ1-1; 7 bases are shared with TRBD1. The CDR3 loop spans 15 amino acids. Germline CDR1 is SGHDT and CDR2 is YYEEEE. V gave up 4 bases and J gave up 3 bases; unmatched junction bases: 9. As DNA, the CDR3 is TGTGCCAGCAGCCCCCGGACAGGAGGTGACACTGAAGCTTTCTTT. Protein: CASSPRTGGDTEAFF.

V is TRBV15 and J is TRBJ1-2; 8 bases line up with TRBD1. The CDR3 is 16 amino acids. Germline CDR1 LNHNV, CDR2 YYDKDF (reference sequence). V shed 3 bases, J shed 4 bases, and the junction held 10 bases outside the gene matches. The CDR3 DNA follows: TGTGCCACCAGCAGTCCCGGGACAGGAAGGAGCTATGGCTACACCTTC. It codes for CATSSPGTGRSYGYTF.

CDR3: CASSGQLSYEQYF. The CDR3 coding sequence is TGTGCCAGCTCTGGACAGCTCTCCTACGAGCAGTACTTC. The V and J genes are TRBV6-5 and TRBJ2-7, with a possible D match to TRBD1 (6 bases). CDR1 and CDR2 from the germline V gene are MNHEY and SVGAGI. The V end lost 8 bases, the J end lost 0 bases, and 11 bases lay between the germline ends. This CDR3 has 13 residues.

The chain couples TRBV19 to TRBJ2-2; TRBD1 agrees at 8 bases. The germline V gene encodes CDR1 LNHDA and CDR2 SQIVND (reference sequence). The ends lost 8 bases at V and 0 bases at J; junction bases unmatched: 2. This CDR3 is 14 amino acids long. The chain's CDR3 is CASARGPNTGELFF. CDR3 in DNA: TGTGCCAGTGCCAGGGGGCCGAACACCGGGGAGCTGTTTTTT. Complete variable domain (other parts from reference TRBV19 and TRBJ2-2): DGGITQSPKYLFRKEGQNVTLSCEQNLNHDAMYWYRQDPGQGLRLIYYSQIVNDFQKGDIAEGYSVSREKKESFPLTVTSAQKNPTAFYLCASARGPNTGELFFGEGSRLTVL.

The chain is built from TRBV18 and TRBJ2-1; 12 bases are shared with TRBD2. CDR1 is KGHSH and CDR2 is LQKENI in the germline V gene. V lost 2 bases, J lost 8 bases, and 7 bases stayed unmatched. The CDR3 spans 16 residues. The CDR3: CASSPAGLAGVHEQFF. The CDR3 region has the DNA TGTGCCAGCTCACCAGCGGGACTAGCGGGTGTCCATGAGCAGTTCTTC.

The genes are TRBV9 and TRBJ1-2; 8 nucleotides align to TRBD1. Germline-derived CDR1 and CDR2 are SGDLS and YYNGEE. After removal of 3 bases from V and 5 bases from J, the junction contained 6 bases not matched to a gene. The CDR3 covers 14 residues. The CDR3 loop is CASSAPQGAYGYTF. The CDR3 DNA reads TGTGCCAGCAGCGCCCCTCAGGGGGCGTATGGCTACACCTTC.

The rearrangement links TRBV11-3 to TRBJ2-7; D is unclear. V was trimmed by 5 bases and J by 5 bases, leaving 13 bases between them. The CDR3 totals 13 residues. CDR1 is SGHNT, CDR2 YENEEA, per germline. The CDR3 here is CASSPFNRDEQYF. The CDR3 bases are TGTGCCAGCAGCCCTTTTAACCGGGACGAGCAGTACTTC.

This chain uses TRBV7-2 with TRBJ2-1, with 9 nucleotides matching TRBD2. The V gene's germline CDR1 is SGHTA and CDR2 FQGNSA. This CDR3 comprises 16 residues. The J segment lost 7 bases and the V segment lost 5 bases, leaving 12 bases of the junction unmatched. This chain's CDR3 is CASSPPRAGGKNEQFF. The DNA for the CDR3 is TGTGCCAGCAGCCCCCCAAGAGCGGGGGGAAAGAATGAGCAGTTCTTC.

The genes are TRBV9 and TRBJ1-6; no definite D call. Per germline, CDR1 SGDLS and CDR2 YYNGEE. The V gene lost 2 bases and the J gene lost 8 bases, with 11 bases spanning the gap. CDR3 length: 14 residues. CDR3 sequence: CASSVKGTDSPLHF. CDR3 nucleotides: TGTGCCAGCAGCGTTAAAGGTACAGATTCACCCCTCCACTTT.

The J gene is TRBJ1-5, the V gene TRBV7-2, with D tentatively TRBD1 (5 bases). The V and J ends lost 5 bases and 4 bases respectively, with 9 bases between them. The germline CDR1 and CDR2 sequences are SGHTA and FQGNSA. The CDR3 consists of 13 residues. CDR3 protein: CASSRQRNQPQHF. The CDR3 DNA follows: TGTGCCAGCAGCCGACAGAGAAATCAGCCCCAGCATTTT.

The CDR3 here is CASSLVHPGELFF. The CDR3 nucleotides read TGTGCCAGCAGCTTAGTGCACCCCGGGGAGCTGTTTTTT. The chain is built from TRBV7-3 and TRBJ2-2; D is unresolved. Trimming removed 2 bases from V and 6 bases from J, with 7 bases in between. This CDR3 region has 13 residues. Germline V gene sequence: CDR1 SGHTA, CDR2 FQGTGA.